This T cell receptor (beta chain) appears in the sequencing data of a study of cytomegalovirus exposure and HLA in healthy donors. The study, taken as a whole, reports: The HLA-A and HLA-B alleles of most subjects were reportedly predicted accurately from TCR beta sequences. Investigators reported 150 to 200 TCR beta chains as tied to cytomegalovirus.

The table lists this clone with a count of one. The antigen remains unidentified. This cohort consisted of healthy bone marrow donors. The study ran its PCR with 60 Vbeta and 13 Jbeta primers. Data came from immunoSEQ multiplex PCR; TCRdb stores just in-frame clones and leaves some out. This sample has over 95,000 clones, with 74% found just once. Germline CDR1 is MNHNS and CDR2 is SASEGT. The V and J ends lost 4 bases and 4 bases, in that order; junction bases with no gene match: 3. The CDR3 covers 15 residues. This chain joins TRBV6-1 and TRBJ2-2; 10 bases are a match to TRBD2. Source material: PBMCs. The sequence came from a human donor in good health. The CDR3 sequence: CASSALAGVTGELFF. DNA for the CDR3: TGTGCCAGCAGTGCTCTAGCGGGAGTCACCGGGGAGCTGTTTTTT.